This TCR beta chain was profiled in a study of blood T cell repertoires in COVID-19. In the study overall: Samples taken during acute and convalescent COVID-19 were collected in the United States, Italy and Spain.

Cohort placement rested on clinical history that participants reported themselves. Symptom resolution, clearance, or two negative PCRs marked donors in Cohort 3 as recovered. V was clipped by 4 bases and J by 2 bases, with 11 bases between them. CDR1 SGHNT and CDR2 YYREEE come from the germline V gene (reference sequence). The CDR3 has 14 amino acids. In this sample, this clone turned up a few times. Source study methods: Reference gene primers were amplified, and this amplification served to estimate nucleated cell counts. Clones were sequenced by immunoSEQ multiplex PCR, and TCRdb holds only the in-frame ones, with some missing. The V and J calls and clone size come from that table; D and trimming were worked out from the DNA. The sample holds 150,000 to 200,000 clones, 78% seen once.

The chain has TRBV5-4 and TRBJ2-3; D may be TRBD1 (6 bases). The sequence derives from a woman aged 45-59 years who had recovered from COVID-19. The sequenced sample consisted of PBMCs or T cells enriched from blood (not recorded which). Written as DNA, the CDR3 is TGTGCCAGCAGCGGTGGACAGTTCACAGATACGCAGTATTTT. Translating it yields CASSGGQFTDTQYF.